This T cell receptor (beta chain) was obtained from a study of T cell responses to AZD1222 COVID-19 vaccine. Study-level results: Clonal diversity may have been underestimated, and the donors were mostly white British, with more females than males.

On this clone: Its cognate antigen is unknown.

Clones were sequenced by immunoSEQ multiplex PCR, and TCRdb holds only the in-frame ones, with some missing. The data contain 100,000 to 150,000 clones, 91% of them singletons. Trimming removed 4 bases at V and 7 bases at J, with 18 bases between. This CDR3 spans 16 amino acids. CDR1 and CDR2 from the germline V gene are SGHRS and YFSETQ. This chain links TRBV5-1 with TRBJ1-6, with D tentatively TRBD1 (6 bases). The material sequenced was peripheral blood, taken 28 days after the second AZD1222 dose. The clonotype was recovered from an adult who received the AZD1222 COVID-19 vaccine. The CDR3 DNA reads TGCGCCAGCAGCCTCGGACAGAACCCTGGAAATTCACCCCTCCACTTT. Translation: CASSLGQNPGNSPLHF.